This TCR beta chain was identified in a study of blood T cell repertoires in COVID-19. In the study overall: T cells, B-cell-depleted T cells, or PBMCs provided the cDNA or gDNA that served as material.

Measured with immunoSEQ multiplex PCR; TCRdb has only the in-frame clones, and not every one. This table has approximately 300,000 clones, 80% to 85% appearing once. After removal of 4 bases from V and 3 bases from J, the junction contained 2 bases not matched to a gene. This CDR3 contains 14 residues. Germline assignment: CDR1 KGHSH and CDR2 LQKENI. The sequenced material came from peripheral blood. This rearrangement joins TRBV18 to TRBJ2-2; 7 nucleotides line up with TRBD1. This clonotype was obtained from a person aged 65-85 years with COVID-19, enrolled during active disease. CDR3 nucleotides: TGTGCCAGCTCACAGGGGGCGGACACCGGGGAGCTGTTTTTT. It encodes CASSQGADTGELFF.